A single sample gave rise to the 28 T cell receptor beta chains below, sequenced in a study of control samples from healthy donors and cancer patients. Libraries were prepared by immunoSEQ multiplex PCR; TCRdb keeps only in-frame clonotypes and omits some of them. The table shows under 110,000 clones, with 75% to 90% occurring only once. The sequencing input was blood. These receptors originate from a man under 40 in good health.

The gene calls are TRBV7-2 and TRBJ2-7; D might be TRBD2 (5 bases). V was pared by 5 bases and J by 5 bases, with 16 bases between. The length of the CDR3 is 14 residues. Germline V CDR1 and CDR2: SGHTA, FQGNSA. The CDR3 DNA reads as TGTGCCAGCAGCCCCAGCGGCTCAGCCCACGAGCAGTACTTC. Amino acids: CASSPSGSAHEQYF. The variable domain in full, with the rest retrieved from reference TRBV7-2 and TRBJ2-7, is GAGVSQSPSNKVTEKGKDVELRCDPISGHTALYWYRQSLGQGLEFLIYFQGNSAPDKSGLPSDRFSAERTGGSVSTLTIQRTQQEDSAVYLCASSPSGSAHEQYFGPGTRLTVT.

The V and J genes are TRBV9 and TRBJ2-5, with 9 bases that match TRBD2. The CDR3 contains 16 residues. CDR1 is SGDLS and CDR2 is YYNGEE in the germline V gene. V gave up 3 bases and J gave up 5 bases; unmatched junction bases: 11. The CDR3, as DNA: TGTGCCAGCAGCGCGTCCTCCGGGACTAGCATGGAGACCCAGTACTTC. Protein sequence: CASSASSGTSMETQYF.

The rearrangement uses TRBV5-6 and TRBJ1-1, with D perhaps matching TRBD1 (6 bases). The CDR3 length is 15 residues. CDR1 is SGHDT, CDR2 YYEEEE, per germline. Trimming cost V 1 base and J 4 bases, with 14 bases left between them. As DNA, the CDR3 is TGTGCCAGCAGCTTGCGGGGGGGCTTCACCACTGAAGCTTTCTTT. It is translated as CASSLRGGFTTEAFF.

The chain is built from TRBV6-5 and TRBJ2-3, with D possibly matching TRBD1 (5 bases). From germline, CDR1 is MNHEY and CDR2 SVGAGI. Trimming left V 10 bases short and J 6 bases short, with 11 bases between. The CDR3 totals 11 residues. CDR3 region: CANKKGDTQYF. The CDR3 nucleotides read TGTGCCAACAAAAAGGGGGATACGCAGTATTTT.

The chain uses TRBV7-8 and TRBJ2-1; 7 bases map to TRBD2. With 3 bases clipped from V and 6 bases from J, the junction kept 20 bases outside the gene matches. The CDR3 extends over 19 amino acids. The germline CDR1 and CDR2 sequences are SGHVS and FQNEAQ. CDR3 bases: TGTGCCAGCAGCTTTCCGGGGGGATGGAGGGAGGGCCCTCGCAATGAGCAGTTCTTC. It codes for CASSFPGGWREGPRNEQFF.

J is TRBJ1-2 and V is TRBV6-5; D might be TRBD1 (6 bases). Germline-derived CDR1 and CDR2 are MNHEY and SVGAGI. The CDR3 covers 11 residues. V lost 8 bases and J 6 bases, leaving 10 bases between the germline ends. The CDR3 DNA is TGTGCCAGCGCGACAGGAGATGGCTACACCTTC. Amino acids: CASATGDGYTF.

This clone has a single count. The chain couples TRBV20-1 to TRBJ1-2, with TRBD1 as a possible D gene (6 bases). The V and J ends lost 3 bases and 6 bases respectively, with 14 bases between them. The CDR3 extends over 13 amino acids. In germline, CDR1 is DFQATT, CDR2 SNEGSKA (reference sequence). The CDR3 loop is CSASAGTKDGYTF. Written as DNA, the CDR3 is TGCAGTGCTAGTGCCGGGACAAAGGATGGCTACACCTTC.

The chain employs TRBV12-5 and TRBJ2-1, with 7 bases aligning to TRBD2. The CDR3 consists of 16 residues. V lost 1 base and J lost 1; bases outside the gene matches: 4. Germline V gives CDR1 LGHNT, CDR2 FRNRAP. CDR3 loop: CASGLARLASYNEQFF. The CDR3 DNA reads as TGTGCTAGTGGTTTGGCGAGACTAGCATCCTACAATGAGCAGTTCTTC.

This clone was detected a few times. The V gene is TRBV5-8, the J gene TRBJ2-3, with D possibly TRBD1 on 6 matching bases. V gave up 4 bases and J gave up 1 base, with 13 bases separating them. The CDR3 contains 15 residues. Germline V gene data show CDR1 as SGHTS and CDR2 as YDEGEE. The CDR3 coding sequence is TGTGCCAGCAGCCCCTACAGGGTGGGCACAGATACGCAGTATTTT. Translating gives CASSPYRVGTDTQYF.

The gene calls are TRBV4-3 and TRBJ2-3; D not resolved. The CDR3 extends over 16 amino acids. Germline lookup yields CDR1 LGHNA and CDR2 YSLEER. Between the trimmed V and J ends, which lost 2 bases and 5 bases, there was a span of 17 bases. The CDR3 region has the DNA TGCGCCAGCAGCCAAAGGATTTCCAATTCGGTAGATACGCAGTATTTT. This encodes CASSQRISNSVDTQYF.

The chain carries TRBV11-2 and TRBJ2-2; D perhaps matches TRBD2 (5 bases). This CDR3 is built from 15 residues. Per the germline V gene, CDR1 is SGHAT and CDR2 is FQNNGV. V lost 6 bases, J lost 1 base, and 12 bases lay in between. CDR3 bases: TGTGCCAGCAGACCCGGACTGGTGAACACCGGGGAGCTGTTTTTT. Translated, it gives CASRPGLVNTGELFF.

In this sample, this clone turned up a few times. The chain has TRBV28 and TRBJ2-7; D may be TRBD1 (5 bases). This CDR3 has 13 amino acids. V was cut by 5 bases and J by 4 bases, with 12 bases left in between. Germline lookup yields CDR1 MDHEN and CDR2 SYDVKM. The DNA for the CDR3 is TGTGCCAGCAGTGAGACAGAGATATACGAGCAGTACGTC. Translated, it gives CASSETEIYEQYV.

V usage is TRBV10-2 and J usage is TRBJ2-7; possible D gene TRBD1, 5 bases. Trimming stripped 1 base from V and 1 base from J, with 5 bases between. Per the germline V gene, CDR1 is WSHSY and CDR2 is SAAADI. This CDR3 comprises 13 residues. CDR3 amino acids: CASSEYRSYEQYF. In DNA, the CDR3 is TGCGCCAGCAGTGAGTACAGGTCCTACGAGCAGTACTTC.

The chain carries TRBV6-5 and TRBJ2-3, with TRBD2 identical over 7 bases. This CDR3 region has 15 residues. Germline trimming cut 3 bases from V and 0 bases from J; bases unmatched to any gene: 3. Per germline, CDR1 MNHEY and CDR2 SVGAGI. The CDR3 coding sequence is TGTGCCAGCAGTTATTTTAGCGGGAGCACAGATACGCAGTATTTT. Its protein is CASSYFSGSTDTQYF.

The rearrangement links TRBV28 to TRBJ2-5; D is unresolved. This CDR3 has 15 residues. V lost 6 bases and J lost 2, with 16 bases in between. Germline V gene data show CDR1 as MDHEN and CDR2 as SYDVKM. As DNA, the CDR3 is TGTGCCAGCAGGGCCGCTCCGGGTACTCAAGAGACCCAGTACTTC. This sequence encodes CASRAAPGTQETQYF.

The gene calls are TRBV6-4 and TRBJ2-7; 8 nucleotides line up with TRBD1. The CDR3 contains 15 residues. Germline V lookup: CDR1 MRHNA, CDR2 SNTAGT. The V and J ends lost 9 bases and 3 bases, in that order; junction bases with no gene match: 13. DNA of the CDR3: TGTGCCAGTGACCTGGGAGGACAGGGAGGCTACGAGCAGTACGTC. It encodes CASDLGGQGGYEQYV.

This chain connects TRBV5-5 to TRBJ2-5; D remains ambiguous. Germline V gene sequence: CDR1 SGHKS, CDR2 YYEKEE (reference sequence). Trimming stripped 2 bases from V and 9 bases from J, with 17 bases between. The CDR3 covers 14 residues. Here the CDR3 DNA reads TGTGCCAGCAGCTTCACGGCGACCTCGAAGGCCCAGTACTTC. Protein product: CASSFTATSKAQYF.

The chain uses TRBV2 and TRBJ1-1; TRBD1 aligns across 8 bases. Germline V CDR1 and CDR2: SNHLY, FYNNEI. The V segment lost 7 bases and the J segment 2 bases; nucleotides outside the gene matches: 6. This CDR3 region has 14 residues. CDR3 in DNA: TGTGCCAGCACGGCAGGGGGCTATAACACTGAAGCTTTCTTT. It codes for CASTAGGYNTEAFF.

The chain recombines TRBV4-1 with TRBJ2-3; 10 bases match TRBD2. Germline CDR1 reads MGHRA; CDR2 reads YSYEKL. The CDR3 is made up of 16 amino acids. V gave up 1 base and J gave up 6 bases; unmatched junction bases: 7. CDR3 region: CASSQVALAGVDTQYF. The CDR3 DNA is TGCGCCAGCAGCCAAGTGGCGCTAGCGGGGGTGGATACGCAGTATTTT.

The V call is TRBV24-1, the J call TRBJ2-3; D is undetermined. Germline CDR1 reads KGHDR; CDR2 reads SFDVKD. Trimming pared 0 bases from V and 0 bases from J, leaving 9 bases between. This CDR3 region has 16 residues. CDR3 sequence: CATSDLGSSSTDTQYF. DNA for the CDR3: TGTGCCACCAGTGATTTGGGCAGCTCCAGCACAGATACGCAGTATTTT.

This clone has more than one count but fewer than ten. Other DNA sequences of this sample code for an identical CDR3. The DNA for the CDR3 is TGTGCCAGCAGTGGGCAGGGTAGCAATCAGCCCCAGCATTTT. Amino acid sequence: CASSGQGSNQPQHF. The genes are TRBV2 and TRBJ1-5; D is possibly TRBD1 (5 bases). This CDR3 region has 14 residues. Germline V gene lookup returns CDR1 SNHLY and CDR2 FYNNEI. The V gene lost 4 bases and the J gene lost 0 bases, with 7 bases spanning the gap.

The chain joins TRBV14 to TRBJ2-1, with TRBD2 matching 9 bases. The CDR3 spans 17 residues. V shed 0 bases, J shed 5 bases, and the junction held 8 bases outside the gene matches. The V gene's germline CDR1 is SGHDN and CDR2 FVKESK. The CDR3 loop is CASSQELISGGNNEQFF. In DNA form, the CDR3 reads TGTGCCAGCAGCCAAGAACTTATTAGCGGGGGCAACAATGAGCAGTTCTTC.

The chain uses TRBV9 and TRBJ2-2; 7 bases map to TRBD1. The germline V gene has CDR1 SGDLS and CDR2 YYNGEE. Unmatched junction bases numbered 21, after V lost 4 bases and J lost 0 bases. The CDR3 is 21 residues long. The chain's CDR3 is CASSPRGDRALHPTNTGELFF. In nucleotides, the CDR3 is TGTGCCAGCAGCCCTCGTGGTGACAGGGCTCTCCACCCCACGAACACCGGGGAGCTGTTTTTT.

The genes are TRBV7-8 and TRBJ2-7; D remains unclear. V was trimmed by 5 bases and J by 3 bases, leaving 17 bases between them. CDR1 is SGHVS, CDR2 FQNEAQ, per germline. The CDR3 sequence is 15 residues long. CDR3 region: CASSPGSRGSYEQYF. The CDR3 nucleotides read TGTGCCAGCAGCCCGGGCAGCCGCGGCAGCTACGAGCAGTACTTC.

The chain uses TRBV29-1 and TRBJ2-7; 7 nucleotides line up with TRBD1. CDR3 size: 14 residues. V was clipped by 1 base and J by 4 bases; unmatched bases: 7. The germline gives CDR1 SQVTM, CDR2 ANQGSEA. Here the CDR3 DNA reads TGCAGCGTTGAAGGGGGAAGGGGGCATTACGAGCAGTACTTC. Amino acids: CSVEGGRGHYEQYF.

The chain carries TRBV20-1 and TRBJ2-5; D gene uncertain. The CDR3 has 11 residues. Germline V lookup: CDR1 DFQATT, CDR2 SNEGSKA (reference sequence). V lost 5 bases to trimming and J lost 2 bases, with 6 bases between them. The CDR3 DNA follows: TGCAGTGCTGGGTGGCAAGAGACCCAGTACTTC. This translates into CSAGWQETQYF.

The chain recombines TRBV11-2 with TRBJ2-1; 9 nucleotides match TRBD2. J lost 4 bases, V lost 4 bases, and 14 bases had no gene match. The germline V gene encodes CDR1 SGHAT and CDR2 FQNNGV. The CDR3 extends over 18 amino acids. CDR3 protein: CASSSLRAGGLSYNEQFF. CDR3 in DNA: TGTGCCAGCAGCTCGCTTAGGGCGGGAGGGCTTTCTTACAATGAGCAGTTCTTC.

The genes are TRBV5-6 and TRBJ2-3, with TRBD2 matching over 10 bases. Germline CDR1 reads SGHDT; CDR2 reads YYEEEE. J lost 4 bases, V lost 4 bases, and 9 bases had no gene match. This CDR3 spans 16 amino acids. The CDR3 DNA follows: TGTGCCAGCAGCCGGGCCGGGACTAGCGCTGCAGATACGCAGTATTTT. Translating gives CASSRAGTSAADTQYF.